This TCR beta chain originates from a study of identical twins. Findings of the study overall: Interpretation of the results relied on cross-sectional statistical analysis and not on following the same donors. One should note that invariant MAIT and iNKT cells could partly confound zero-insertion analyses.

Germline CDR1 and CDR2: ENHRY and SYGVKD. The CDR3 consists of 12 residues. V was shortened by 7 bases and J by 3 bases, with 9 bases between the two germline ends. From the 5' RACE reads, TCRdb called clonotypes with MiXCR, one entry per CDR3 protein. The sample records fewer than 500,000 distinct CDR3 sequences, around 24% being singletons. For this clonotype: The antigen is unknown.

The same specimen was also included in a second study, on T cells expressing NK-cell markers. From that report: Obtained from sorted CD3+CD56+NKG2C+, CD3+CD56+NKG2C- and CD3+CD56-NKG2C+ T cells were the TCR beta repertoires.

Sequencing input: CD4+ T cells sorted from blood. The clonotype comes from a woman between 18 and 30 years old in good health. This rearrangement joins TRBV10-3 to TRBJ2-5; the D is unclear. The CDR3 DNA reads TGTGCCATCAAGGGCAGAGAAGAGACCCAGTACTTC. Translation: CAIKGREETQYF.